This T cell receptor beta chain stems from a study of cytomegalovirus exposure and HLA in healthy donors (dated 2017 in TCRdb). At the level of the whole study: An earlier analysis of some 600 of the donors reported 276 Gb of sequence data and 100 million to 120 million unique TCR beta sequences obtained from 180 million or so T cells. The genetic ancestry cluster associated with self-reported Caucasian donors included 81% of the approximately 400 genotyped donors. The study used immunosequencing to profile the T cell repertoires of hundreds of subjects and linked those repertoires to cytomegalovirus serostatus. A later analysis re-examined previously published TCR beta repertoires from more than 550 donors and added high-resolution HLA genotyping to investigate patterns of TCR occurrence. Rather than using new phenotypic data, the later analysis identified candidate immune exposures from TCR beta sequences and from how often those sequences occurred across donors. Every repertoire in the discovery cohort had been generated on one and the same sequencing platform. Donor age, sex, ethnicity and CMV serostatus were compiled together with the repertoire data. The number of donors typed differed by locus, with roughly 620-640 for A, B, C, DRB1 and DQB1, more than 500 for DQA1, approximately 570 for DPA1, and about 450 for DPB1. The study aimed to test whether cataloging public T cell receptors could reveal signatures of past pathogen exposure. To predict cytomegalovirus infection status, the study combined high-throughput TCR immunosequencing, statistical association of individual TCRs with disease status, and machine learning. In an earlier analysis of 550 to 700 of the donors, high-throughput TCR beta sequencing was used to judge whether each TCR beta V gene segment behaved as functional or pseudogenic. In a later genetic analysis, genome-wide SNP genotypes for about three fifths of the roughly 670 donors were used, and that subset was treated as a discovery cohort. An early release covering 500 to 750 HLA-typed donors comprised approximately 290 gigabases of sequencing data and tens of millions of unique TCR sequences. Roughly five DR-DQ haplotypes were treated as single units for association and clustering because of strong linkage in the cohort. A separate validation cohort of 100 to 150 different subjects was used in addition to the 666-subject first cohort. Across roughly 420 genotyped donors of the cohort, an average of approximately 200,000 unique TCR beta nucleotide sequences per donor were sequenced, and roughly 20% of those sequences were non-productive. HLA typing covered class I and class II loci at four-digit resolution. Points the paper makes about the study in general: A later analysis found that HLA-associated TCR beta chains were more clonally expanded and had lower generation probabilities than equally common non-associated chains. Around 16 rarely observed V segments, including chromosome 9 orphons, were excluded from the earlier analysis of a few hundred of the donors because counts were too low. Across donors, most TCR sequences were observed very rarely, whereas some public TCRs were present in many individuals. In an earlier analysis of under 600 of the donors, most TCR beta V segments were observed in productive rearrangements about 87% or about 30% of the time, broadly matching IMGT annotations. Cytomegalovirus status was reported to be diagnosed by the classifier with high specificity and sensitivity in both the original and validation cohorts. An association between a missense DCLRE1C variant and V-gene and J-gene trimming of TCR beta chains was found in a later genetic analysis and replicated in an independent cohort. A total of fewer than 200 TCR beta chains were listed by the study as associated with cytomegalovirus. In a later analysis, several top co-occurrence clusters were reported to appear linked to parvovirus B19, influenza, CMV and Epstein-Barr virus. Roughly uniform sequencing depth across donors was assumed in presence/absence analyses, although this assumption may not hold. Because HLA typing was missing for some donors at each locus, association tests included only the typed subset. Some IMGT-functional V segments, including TRBV6-2 and TRBV6-3, could not be distinguished by the 87-base-pair reads and were therefore excluded. In a later analysis, most CMV-associated TCR beta chains were found to appear HLA-restricted, with HLA associations seemingly driven largely by CMV exposure. It was suggested by the authors that the approach could potentially be generalized to other disease states and immunological phenotypes. A later analysis found that TCR association rates varied across HLA loci, with DRB1 alleles showing the most associated TCRs and HLA-C alleles the fewest. This cohort had only TCR beta chains sequenced, and the lack of alpha or paired-chain data limited which features could be detected. Assigning TCR associations to individual alleles was difficult when HLA alleles, especially DR and DQ, strongly co-occurred. Correlated functional status among segregating V segments might reflect linkage disequilibrium, but an unknown experimental factor could not be ruled out. A further reported finding was that TCR beta sequences accurately predicted the HLA-A and HLA-B alleles for most subjects in the first cohort. In vitro tests confirmed that a few of the cytomegalovirus-associated TCR beta chains recognize cytomegalovirus antigens. A cluster of highly shared sequence variants was judged likely to represent a technical artifact of the sequencing pipeline. A later genetic analysis reported fewer N-insertions in productive TCRs among donors in an Asian-associated ancestry cluster than the roughly 670-donor mean. CMV serostatus was the only immune exposure information available for the cohort. Specific HLA alleles were associated with 15,000 to 20,000 TCR beta sequences at a false discovery rate of 0.05 in a later analysis.

The library relied on the immunoSEQ multiplex PCR assay. For the multiplex PCR, a mixture combining 60 forward primers for TCR Vbeta segments and 13 reverse primers for TCR Jbeta segments was used. Amplification of the CDR3 region of rearranged TCR beta genes was performed with a multiplex PCR assay on genomic DNA. The Illumina HiSeq System was used to sequence the amplified TCR beta libraries as 87-base-pair reads. The authors' analysis ran thus. A later analysis counted 65 million to 90 million unique TCR beta chains across the 666 repertoires, and roughly 11 million of these chains were shared by at least two donors. Raw reads were error-corrected and collapsed into unique sequences by a nearest-neighbor algorithm in which closely related sequences were merged to remove PCR and sequencing errors. To assign V, D and J gene segments, CDR3 sequences were aligned to IMGT reference sequences. For a sequence to be retained, a match of at least six nucleotides to both a V gene segment and a J gene segment was required. Rearrangements were called productive when the CDR3 lacked stop codons and stayed in frame with V and J; all others were non-productive. CDR3 was defined by IMGT convention, running from the second conserved V-encoded cysteine to the conserved J-encoded phenylalanine. The earlier analysis of 450 to 750 of the donors excluded any sequence lacking an unambiguous match to a single V gene segment. An earlier analysis of fewer than 650 of the donors classified V segments as functional when productive rearrangements were above 56.7% and as segregating when the standard deviation between donors was above 5%. A statistical classification framework was built to diagnose cytomegalovirus status from the catalog of TCR beta chain sequences. A later analysis assigned V and J genes by comparing TCR nucleotide sequences with IMGT/GENE-DB human TR gene sequences. Using the TCRdist pipeline, a later analysis assigned CDR3 sequences along with most-parsimonious VDJ recombination scenarios. In a later analysis, every TCR beta chain was defined by the combination of its CDR3 amino acid sequence and its V-gene family, and reads without a unique V-gene family were dropped. As a way to deal with suspected cross-contamination and a sequencing artifact, a later analysis dropped under 600 nucleotide sequences that were highly shared and had low generation probability. In a later analysis, a clonal expansion index for each public chain was calculated from normalized within-repertoire ranks of inferred template counts. A later analysis computed generation probabilities with a VDJ recombination model fitted to out-of-frame rearrangements, and checked the results against IGoR. Hypergeometric tests were used in a later analysis to score TCR-TCR, TCR-HLA and TCR-CMV co-occurrence, with a repertoire-size bias correction applied to the TCR pairs. A later analysis estimated false discovery rates by permuting HLA or CMV assignments 20 times. In a later analysis, co-occurring TCRs were grouped with DBSCAN, and TCRdist sequence similarity was added when clustering was performed within HLA-allele-positive subsets. Repertoires with fewer than 30,000 or more than 120,000 public chains, plus five repertoires with anomalous nucleotide sharing, were excluded from co-occurrence clustering. TCRdb's version of the immuneACCESS table is confined to in-frame rearrangements and falls short of the full clone set. An unresolved V gene accounts for under half of the shortfall where checked; the remainder is of unknown origin. The V and J calls and clone size are taken from that table; D and trimming were inferred from the DNA. For this sample the table gives about 110,000 clones, of which roughly 70% were detected only once. Jointly, the top ten make up 5.4% of the sample.

The cohort was made up of 500 to 850 healthy bone marrow donors. Cohort members were all nominally healthy when sampled, although unrecorded immune exposures were likely present. The donor was CMV seropositive and belonged to the group of 250 to 300 seropositive cohort members. A peripheral blood sample was collected from each donor, and TCR beta sequencing was performed on peripheral blood mononuclear cells. The Qiagen DNeasy Blood Extraction Kit was used to extract genomic DNA from the blood cell samples. The CDR3 measures 16 amino acids from cysteine to phenylalanine. The sequence is cut down to CDR3 DNA, 48 bases in frame from base 1. As encoded in the germline V gene, CDR1 is SGHVS while CDR2 is FQNEAQ. The junction shows trimming of 3 bases on V and 4 bases on J, and the gene matches do not reach 11 bases of it. Notes on this clone: Its antigen target is currently unknown. The record has no base qualities; no much larger clone is one base away.

Sample: PBMCs. The receptor was isolated from a woman in her 70s in good health and CMV-seropositive. This chain joins TRBV7-8 to TRBJ2-7; a stretch of 8 junction bases matches TRBD2. Here the CDR3 is given as CASSFGLAGGTYEQYF. The DNA sequence is as follows: TGTGCCAGCAGCTTCGGACTAGCTGGGGGAACGTACGAGCAGTACTTC.